This TCR beta chain derives from a study of T cells after yellow fever vaccination. In the study overall: SMART-Seq v4 Ultra Low Input prepared libraries from low-cell fractions.

Study-level points and caveats: Relatively few clonotypes were ones that appeared in both CD4 and CD8 compartments.

Comments on this clonotype: Its specificity is not known.

TCRdb re-called the 5' RACE reads through MiXCR, storing one row per CDR3 protein. The sample consists of tens of thousands of distinct CDR3 sequences, roughly 7.7% of them appearing once. The clonotype was recovered from a young man who received the YFV17D yellow fever vaccine. The sequences come from CD8+ T cells sorted from PBMCs, collected on the day of the yellow fever booster vaccination.

In nucleotides, the CDR3 is TGTGCCAGCAGTCACCGCCCCGGACAGGGGTCCCACGAGCAGTACTTC. This encodes CASSHRPGQGSHEQYF. The rearrangement joins TRBV7-9 to TRBJ2-7; 9 bases agree with TRBD1. In germline, CDR1 is SEHNR, CDR2 FQNEAQ (reference sequence). The length of the CDR3 is 16 residues. V lost 6 bases and J lost 5; bases outside the gene matches: 14.